The 21 T cell receptor beta chains presented below share a single source sample, sequenced in a study of PD-1 blockade in classical Hodgkin lymphoma. Profiled with immunoSEQ multiplex PCR; TCRdb holds only in-frame clones, not every one. The sample holds about 75,000 clones; approximately 94% are singletons and the top ten take approximately 8.1%. Each and every patient relapsed after autologous stem cell transplantation, and patients got differing brentuximab vedotin exposure. The specimen comprised peripheral blood mononuclear cells (PBMCs), sampled at baseline. The receptor source for this set is a human donor with classical Hodgkin lymphoma.

As DNA, the CDR3 is TGTGCCAGCAGCCTGGGGACAGAGCAGTACTTC. Encoded protein: CASSLGTEQYF. The chain has TRBV11-2 and TRBJ2-7, with D possibly TRBD1 on 6 matching bases. V was trimmed by 5 bases and J by 7 bases, leaving 9 bases between them. The germline CDR1 and CDR2 sequences are SGHAT and FQNNGV. There are 11 residues in the CDR3. The variable domain in full, with the rest retrieved from reference TRBV11-2 and TRBJ2-7, is EAGVAQSPRYKIIEKRQSVAFWCNPISGHATLYWYQQILGQGPKLLIQFQNNGVVDDSQLPKDRFSAERLKGVDSTLKIQPAKLEDSAVYLCASSLGTEQYFGPGTRLTVT.

V usage is TRBV30 and J usage is TRBJ2-7; 14 bases align to TRBD2. The CDR3 has 14 amino acids. J gave up 6 bases and V 0 bases, and 1 base lay outside the gene matches. Germline CDR1 GTSNPN, CDR2 SVGIG (reference sequence). Written as DNA, the CDR3 is TGTGCCTGGAGTGTCGGGACTAGCGGGGGCGAGCAGTACTTC. Translated, it gives CAWSVGTSGGEQYF.

The genes are TRBV2 and TRBJ1-1; a weak D match, TRBD1 (5 bases). Germline V CDR1 and CDR2: SNHLY, FYNNEI. This CDR3 is built from 13 residues. Trimming pared 7 bases from V and 1 base from J, leaving 10 bases between. The CDR3 DNA is TGTGCCAGCATGGGGACGGGGAACACTGAAGCTTTCTTT. Protein sequence: CASMGTGNTEAFF.

The chain links TRBV4-2 to TRBJ2-3, with D unclear. CDR1 is LGHNA and CDR2 is YNFKEQ in the germline V gene. Trimming removed 2 bases from V and 0 bases from J, with 9 bases in between. The CDR3 spans 15 residues. The CDR3 sequence is CASSQLAYSTDTQYF. As DNA, the CDR3 is TGTGCCAGCAGCCAATTAGCATATAGCACAGATACGCAGTATTTT.

The J gene is TRBJ1-3, the V gene TRBV4-1, with no clear D. V was pared by 3 bases and J by 3 bases, with 15 bases between. Germline loops: CDR1 MGHRA, CDR2 YSYEKL. The CDR3 totals 16 residues. The CDR3 DNA follows: TGCGCCAGCAGCCACCCTGGCGGGGTAGATGGAAACACCATATATTTT. It specifies CASSHPGGVDGNTIYF.

The chain links TRBV27 to TRBJ2-7, with D perhaps TRBD1 (5 bases). CDR1 is MNHEY, CDR2 SMNVEV, per germline (reference sequence). V lost 5 bases, J lost 2 bases, and 16 bases lay in between. The CDR3 totals 15 residues. The CDR3 DNA reads TGTGCCAGCAGTCCTCATCGAGACAGTCCCTACGAGCAGTACTTC. This gives the protein CASSPHRDSPYEQYF.

The chain employs TRBV7-2 and TRBJ1-2; TRBD1 aligns across 12 bases. The CDR3 covers 15 residues. CDR1 and CDR2 from the germline V gene are SGHTA and FQGNSA. The junction had 7 bases not matched to a gene; V was cut back by 5 bases and J by 6 bases. Written as DNA, the CDR3 is TGTGCCAGCAGCCTAGAGGGACAGGGGGCTGATGGCTACACCTTC. Its protein is CASSLEGQGADGYTF.

The CDR3 loop is CASRDRGSYNEQFF. The CDR3 nucleotides read TGTGCCAGCAGGGACAGGGGCTCCTACAATGAGCAGTTCTTC. This rearrangement joins TRBV7-9 to TRBJ2-1, with 9 positions matching TRBD1. Germline CDR1 and CDR2: SEHNR and FQNEAQ (reference sequence). The V gene end was trimmed by 6 bases and the J gene end by 0 bases; junction bases not matched to a gene: 0. The CDR3 has 14 residues.

The chain employs TRBV6-5 and TRBJ1-2; 8 bases match TRBD1. The junction had 6 bases not matched to a gene; V was cut back by 6 bases and J by 0 bases. This CDR3 has 15 amino acids. Germline loops: CDR1 MNHEY, CDR2 SVGAGI. The CDR3 DNA follows: TGTGCCAGCAGCCCCGGACAGGGAGCTAACTATGGCTACACCTTC. Translation: CASSPGQGANYGYTF.

The chain combines TRBV10-3 with TRBJ2-7; 11 positions agree with TRBD1. Germline trimming cut 6 bases from V and 5 bases from J; bases unmatched to any gene: 6. Germline V gives CDR1 ENHRY, CDR2 SYGVKD. The CDR3 loop spans 14 amino acids. The CDR3 region is CAISGTGGEDEQYF. DNA for the CDR3: TGTGCCATCAGCGGGACAGGGGGTGAGGACGAGCAGTACTTC.

J is TRBJ2-5 and V is TRBV29-1; D is uncertain. The CDR3 length is 10 residues. V was pared by 6 bases and J by 3 bases, with 5 bases between. The germline V gene has CDR1 SQVTM and CDR2 ANQGSEA. The DNA for the CDR3 is TGCAGCGTCGCCGAAGAGACCCAGTACTTC. This sequence encodes CSVAEETQYF.

The V gene is TRBV18, the J gene TRBJ1-2; TRBD1 matches 9 bases. Germline V gene data show CDR1 as KGHSH and CDR2 as LQKENI. Trimming at V came to 6 bases and at J to 8 bases, leaving 13 bases not matched to a gene. This CDR3 has 15 amino acids. The CDR3 spells CASSQFPGQGKGYTF. The CDR3 region has the DNA TGTGCCAGCTCTCAGTTCCCGGGACAGGGAAAGGGCTACACCTTC.

The chain has TRBV5-8 and TRBJ1-2, with a weak D call TRBD1 (6 bases). Trimming removed 0 bases from V and 4 bases from J, with 13 bases in between. Germline lookup yields CDR1 SGHTS and CDR2 YDEGEE. This CDR3 spans 15 amino acids. The CDR3 sequence: CASSLATGSLYGYTF. The CDR3 DNA follows: TGTGCCAGCAGCTTGGCGACAGGCTCCCTCTATGGCTACACCTTC. Combining the CDR3 with reference TRBV5-8 and TRBJ1-2 gives the whole variable domain EAGVTQSPTHLIKTRGQQATLRCSPISGHTSVYWYQQALGLGLQFLLWYDEGEERNRGNFPPRFSGRQFPNYSSELNVNALELEDSALYLCASSLATGSLYGYTFGSGTRLTVV.

This chain joins TRBV27 and TRBJ2-3, with 12 nucleotides matching TRBD2. Germline CDR1 is MNHEY and CDR2 is SMNVEV (reference sequence). The CDR3 loop spans 16 amino acids. V lost 5 bases and J lost 2; bases outside the gene matches: 5. CDR3 in amino acids: CASSTLAGGITDTQYF. The CDR3 nucleotides are TGTGCCAGCAGTACACTAGCGGGAGGTATCACAGATACGCAGTATTTT.

The chain links TRBV6-6 to TRBJ1-1; a weak D match, TRBD1 (5 bases). This CDR3 spans 14 amino acids. Germline V CDR1 and CDR2: MNHNY, SVGAGI (reference sequence). V was shortened by 0 bases and J by 4 bases, with 9 bases between the two germline ends. Here the CDR3 DNA reads TGTGCCAGCAGTTACTCGATAAGGGGCACTGAAGCTTTCTTT. Translated: CASSYSIRGTEAFF.

The chain combines TRBV11-3 with TRBJ2-7, with TRBD1 matching 7 bases. J gave up 5 bases and V 5 bases, and 9 bases lay outside the gene matches. This CDR3 has 14 amino acids. Looked up from germline, CDR1 is SGHNT and CDR2 is YENEEA. CDR3 sequence reads: CASSVTGDANEQYF. CDR3 bases: TGTGCCAGCAGCGTAACAGGGGACGCGAACGAGCAGTACTTC.

This chain joins TRBV7-3 and TRBJ2-1; TRBD1 matches 8 bases. The trim removed 2 bases at V and 4 bases at J, leaving 4 bases unmatched. There are 15 residues in the CDR3. Germline loops: CDR1 SGHTA, CDR2 FQGTGA. The CDR3 spells CASSLGQGPYNEQFF. For the CDR3, the DNA is TGTGCCAGCAGCTTAGGACAGGGCCCTTACAATGAGCAGTTCTTC.

The chain is built from TRBV18 and TRBJ1-2; weak D call: TRBD1 (5 bases). Germline CDR1 and CDR2: KGHSH and LQKENI. This CDR3 spans 14 amino acids. V was shortened by 4 bases and J by 6 bases, with 15 bases between the two germline ends. The CDR3 sequence: CASSLPGTSDGYTF. The CDR3 DNA follows: TGTGCCAGCTCACTACCCGGGACGTCTGATGGCTACACCTTC.

This clone was seen a single time. This sequence joins TRBV18 and TRBJ2-1; 7 bases fit TRBD2. Germline trimming cut 5 bases from V and 5 bases from J; bases unmatched to any gene: 6. This CDR3 has 14 amino acids. Germline V gene data show CDR1 as KGHSH and CDR2 as LQKENI. The CDR3 loop reads CASSTSGNDNEQFF. The CDR3 DNA follows: TGTGCCAGCTCAACCAGCGGGAACGACAATGAGCAGTTCTTC.

This clone was counted once. The gene calls are TRBV7-2 and TRBJ2-7, with a tentative D call TRBD2 (6 bases). Germline V gene lookup returns CDR1 SGHTA and CDR2 FQGNSA. The CDR3 runs to 16 residues. Trimming removed 4 bases from V and 5 bases from J, with 21 bases in between. The DNA of the CDR3 is TGTGCCAGCAGCTCCCCATGGGGACCCTCGGGGGACGAGCAGTACTTC. Residues: CASSSPWGPSGDEQYF.

This chain connects TRBV7-9 to TRBJ2-3, with D uncertain. CDR1 is SEHNR and CDR2 is FQNEAQ in the germline V gene (reference sequence). The CDR3 runs 18 residues. Trimming removed 5 bases at V and 5 bases at J, with 26 bases between. CDR3 DNA sequence: TGTGCCAGCAGCCGACTCTTACCTACAGACACCCCGGGAGATACGCAGTATTTT. This gives the protein CASSRLLPTDTPGDTQYF.